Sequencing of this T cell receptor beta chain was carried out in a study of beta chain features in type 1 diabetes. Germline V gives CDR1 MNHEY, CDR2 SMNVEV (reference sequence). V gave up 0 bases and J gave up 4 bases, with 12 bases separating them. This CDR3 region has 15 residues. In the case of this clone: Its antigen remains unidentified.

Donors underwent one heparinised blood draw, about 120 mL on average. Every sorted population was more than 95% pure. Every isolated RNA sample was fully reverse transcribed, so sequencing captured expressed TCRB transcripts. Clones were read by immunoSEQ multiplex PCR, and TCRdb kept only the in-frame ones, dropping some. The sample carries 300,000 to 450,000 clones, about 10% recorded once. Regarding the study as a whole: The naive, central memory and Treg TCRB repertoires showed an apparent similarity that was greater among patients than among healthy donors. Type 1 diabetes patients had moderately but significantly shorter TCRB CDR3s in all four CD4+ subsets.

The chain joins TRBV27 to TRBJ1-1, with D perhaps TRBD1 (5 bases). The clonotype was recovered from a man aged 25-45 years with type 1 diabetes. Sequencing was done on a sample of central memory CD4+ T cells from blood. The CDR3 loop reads CASSLSSGRGTEAFF. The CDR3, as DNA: TGTGCCAGCAGTTTATCATCGGGGAGGGGCACTGAAGCTTTCTTT.